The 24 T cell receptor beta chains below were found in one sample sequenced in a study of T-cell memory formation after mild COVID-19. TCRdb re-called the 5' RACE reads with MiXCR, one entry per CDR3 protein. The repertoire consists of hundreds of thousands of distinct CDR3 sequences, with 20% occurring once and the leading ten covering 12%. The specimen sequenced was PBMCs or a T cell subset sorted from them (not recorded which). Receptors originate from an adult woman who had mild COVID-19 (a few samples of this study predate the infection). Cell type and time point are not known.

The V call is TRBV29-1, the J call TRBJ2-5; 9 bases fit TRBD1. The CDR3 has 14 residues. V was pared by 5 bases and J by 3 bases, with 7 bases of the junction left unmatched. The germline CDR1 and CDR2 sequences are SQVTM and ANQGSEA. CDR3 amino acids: CSVTLQGAKETQYF. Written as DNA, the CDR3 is TGCAGCGTTACCCTACAGGGGGCTAAAGAGACCCAGTACTTC.

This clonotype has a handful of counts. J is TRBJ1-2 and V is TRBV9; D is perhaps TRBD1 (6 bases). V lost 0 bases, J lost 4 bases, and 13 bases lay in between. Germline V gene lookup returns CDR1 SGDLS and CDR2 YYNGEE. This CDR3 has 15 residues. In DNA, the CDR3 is TGTGCCAGCAGCGTAGGGGTCCCGGGGGCCTATGGCTACACCTTC. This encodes CASSVGVPGAYGYTF.

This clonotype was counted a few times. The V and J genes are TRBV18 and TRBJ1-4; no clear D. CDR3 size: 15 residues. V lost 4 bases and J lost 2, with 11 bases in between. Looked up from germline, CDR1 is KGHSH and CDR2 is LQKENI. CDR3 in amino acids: CASSREALTNEKLFF. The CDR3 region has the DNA TGTGCCAGCTCACGAGAAGCGCTCACTAATGAAAAACTGTTTTTT.

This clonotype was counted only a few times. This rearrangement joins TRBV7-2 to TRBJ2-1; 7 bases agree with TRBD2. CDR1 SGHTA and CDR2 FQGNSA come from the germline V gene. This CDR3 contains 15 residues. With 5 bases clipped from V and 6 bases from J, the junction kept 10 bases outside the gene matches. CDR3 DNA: TGTGCCAGCAGCGCCTCCGGCGGGAGTCGCAATGAGCAGTTCTTC. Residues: CASSASGGSRNEQFF.

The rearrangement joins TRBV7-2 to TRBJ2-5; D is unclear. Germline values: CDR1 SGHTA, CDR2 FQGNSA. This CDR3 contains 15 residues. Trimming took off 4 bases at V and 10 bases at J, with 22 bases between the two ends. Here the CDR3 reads CASSSSTPVAEHQYF. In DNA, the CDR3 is TGTGCCAGCAGCTCTAGTACTCCAGTCGCGGAGCACCAGTACTTC.

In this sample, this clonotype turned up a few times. The CDR3 here is CASSAAGPYEQYF. The CDR3 DNA sequence: TGTGCCAGCAGCGCCGCCGGCCCCTACGAGCAGTACTTC. V gene TRBV27 combines with J gene TRBJ2-7; D gene uncertain. This CDR3 comprises 13 residues. V dropped 6 bases and J dropped 2 bases, with 11 bases sitting between them. The germline V gene encodes CDR1 MNHEY and CDR2 SMNVEV (reference sequence).

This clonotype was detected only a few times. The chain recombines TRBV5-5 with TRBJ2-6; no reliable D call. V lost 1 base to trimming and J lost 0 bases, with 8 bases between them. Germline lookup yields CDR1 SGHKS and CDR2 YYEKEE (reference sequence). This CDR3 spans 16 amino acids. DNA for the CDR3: TGTGCCAGCAGCTTGATACAGAACTCTGGGGCCAACGTCCTGACTTTC. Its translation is CASSLIQNSGANVLTF.

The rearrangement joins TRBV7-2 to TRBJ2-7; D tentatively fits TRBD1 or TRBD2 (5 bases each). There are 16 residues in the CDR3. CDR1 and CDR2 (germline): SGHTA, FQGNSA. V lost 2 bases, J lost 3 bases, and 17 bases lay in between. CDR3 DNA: TGTGCCAGCAGCTTAAACACGGGGCAGGGTCTCTACGAGCAGTACTTC. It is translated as CASSLNTGQGLYEQYF.

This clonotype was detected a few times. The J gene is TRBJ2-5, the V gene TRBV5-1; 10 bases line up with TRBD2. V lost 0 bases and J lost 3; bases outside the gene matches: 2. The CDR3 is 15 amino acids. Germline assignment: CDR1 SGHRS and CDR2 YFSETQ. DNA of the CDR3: TGCGCCAGCAGCTTGGTTGGGACTAGCGAAGAGACCCAGTACTTC. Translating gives CASSLVGTSEETQYF.

CDR3 region: CASKRASETQYF. CDR3 coding DNA: TGTGCCAGCAAGCGGGCGTCAGAGACCCAGTACTTC. This sequence joins TRBV2 and TRBJ2-5, with D possibly matching TRBD2 (6 bases). This CDR3 has 12 residues. With 7 bases removed from V and 4 bases from J, the gap between germline ends came to 10 bases. Germline V gene sequence: CDR1 SNHLY, CDR2 FYNNEI.

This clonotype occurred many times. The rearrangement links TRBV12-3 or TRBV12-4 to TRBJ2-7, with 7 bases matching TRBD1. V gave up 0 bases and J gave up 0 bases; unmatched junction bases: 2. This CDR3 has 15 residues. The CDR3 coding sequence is TGTGCCAGCAGTTTAGCCCGGGACAGCTCCTACGAGCAGTACTTC. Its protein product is CASSLARDSSYEQYF.

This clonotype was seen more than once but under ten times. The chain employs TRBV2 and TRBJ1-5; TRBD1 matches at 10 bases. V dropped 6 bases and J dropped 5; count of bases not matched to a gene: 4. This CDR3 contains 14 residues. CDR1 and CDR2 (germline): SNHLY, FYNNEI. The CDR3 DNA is TGTGCCAGCAGGAGACAGGGGGCATATCAGCCCCAGCATTTT. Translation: CASRRQGAYQPQHF.

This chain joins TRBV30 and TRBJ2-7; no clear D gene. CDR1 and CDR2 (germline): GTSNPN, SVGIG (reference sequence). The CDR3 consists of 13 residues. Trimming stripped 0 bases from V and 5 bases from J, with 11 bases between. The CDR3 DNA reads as TGTGCCTGGAGTGTACAATATAGGGACGAGCAGTACTTC. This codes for CAWSVQYRDEQYF.

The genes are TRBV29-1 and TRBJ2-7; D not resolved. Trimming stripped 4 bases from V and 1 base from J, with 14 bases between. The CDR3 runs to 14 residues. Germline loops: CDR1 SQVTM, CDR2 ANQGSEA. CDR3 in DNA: TGCAGCGTTGTGCTTGCCGTGGGATCCTACGAGCAGTACTTC. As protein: CSVVLAVGSYEQYF.

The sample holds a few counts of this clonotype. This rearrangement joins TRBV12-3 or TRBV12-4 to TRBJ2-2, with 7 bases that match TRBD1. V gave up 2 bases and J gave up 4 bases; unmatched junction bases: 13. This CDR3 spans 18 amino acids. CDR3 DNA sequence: TGTGCCAGCAGTTTATTTGTTGAGGGGGCTAAGAGCACCGGGGAGCTGTTTTTT. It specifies CASSLFVEGAKSTGELFF.

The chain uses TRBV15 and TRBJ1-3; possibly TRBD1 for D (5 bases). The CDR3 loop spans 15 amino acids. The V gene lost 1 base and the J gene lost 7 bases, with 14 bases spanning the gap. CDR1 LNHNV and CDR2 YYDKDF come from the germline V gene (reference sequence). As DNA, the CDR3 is TGTGCCACCAGCAGAGTTCAGGGATCGGGTAACACCATATATTTT. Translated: CATSRVQGSGNTIYF.

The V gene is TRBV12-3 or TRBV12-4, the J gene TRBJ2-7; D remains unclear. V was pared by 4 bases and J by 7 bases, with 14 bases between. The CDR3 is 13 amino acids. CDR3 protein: CASSSQPREEQYF. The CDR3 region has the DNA TGTGCCAGCAGTTCCCAGCCAAGAGAGGAGCAGTACTTC.

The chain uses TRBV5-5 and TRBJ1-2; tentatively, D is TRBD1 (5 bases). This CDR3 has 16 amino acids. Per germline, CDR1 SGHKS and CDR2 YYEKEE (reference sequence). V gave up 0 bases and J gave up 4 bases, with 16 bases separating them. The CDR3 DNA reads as TGTGCCAGCAGCTTGGAGGGGAGCCTCCTATCCTATGGCTACACCTTC. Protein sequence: CASSLEGSLLSYGYTF.

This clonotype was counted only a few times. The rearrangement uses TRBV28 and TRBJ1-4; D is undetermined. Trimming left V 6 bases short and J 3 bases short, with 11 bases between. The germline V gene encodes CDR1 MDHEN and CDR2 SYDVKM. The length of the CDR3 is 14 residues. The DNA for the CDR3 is TGTGCCAGCAGACTCCGGGCAGCTAATGAAAAACTGTTTTTT. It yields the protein CASRLRAANEKLFF.

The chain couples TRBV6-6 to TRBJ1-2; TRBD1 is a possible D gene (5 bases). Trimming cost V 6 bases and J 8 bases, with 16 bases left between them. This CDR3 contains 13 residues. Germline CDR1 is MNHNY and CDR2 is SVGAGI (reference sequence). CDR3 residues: CASSHRQGYGYTF. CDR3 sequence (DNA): TGTGCCAGCAGCCACAGGCAGGGCTACGGCTACACCTTC.

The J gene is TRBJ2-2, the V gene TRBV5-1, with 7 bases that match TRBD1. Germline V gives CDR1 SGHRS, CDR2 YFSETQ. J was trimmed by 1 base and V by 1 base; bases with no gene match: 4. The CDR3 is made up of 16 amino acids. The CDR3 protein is CASSLTGQLNTGELFF. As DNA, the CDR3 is TGCGCCAGCAGCTTGACGGGACAGTTGAACACCGGGGAGCTGTTTTTT.

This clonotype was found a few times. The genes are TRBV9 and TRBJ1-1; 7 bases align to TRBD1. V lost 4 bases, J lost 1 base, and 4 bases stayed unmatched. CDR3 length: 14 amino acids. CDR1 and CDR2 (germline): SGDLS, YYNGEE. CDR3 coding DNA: TGTGCCAGCAGCTCCGGGACAGAGAACACTGAAGCTTTCTTT. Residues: CASSSGTENTEAFF.

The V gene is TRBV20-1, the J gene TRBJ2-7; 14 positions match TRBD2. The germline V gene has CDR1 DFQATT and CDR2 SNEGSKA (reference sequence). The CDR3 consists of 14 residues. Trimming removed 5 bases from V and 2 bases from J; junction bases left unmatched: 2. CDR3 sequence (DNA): TGCAGTGCTCAGACTAGCGGGAGGGCCTACGAGCAGTACTTC. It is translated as CSAQTSGRAYEQYF.

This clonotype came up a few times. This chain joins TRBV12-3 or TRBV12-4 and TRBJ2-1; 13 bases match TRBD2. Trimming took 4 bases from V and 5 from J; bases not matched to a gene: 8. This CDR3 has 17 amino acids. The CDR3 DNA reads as TGTGCCAGCAGTTCACCTCTCGGGACTAGCGGGGACAATGAGCAGTTCTTC. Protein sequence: CASSSPLGTSGDNEQFF.